This TCR beta chain was obtained from a study of blood T cell repertoires in COVID-19. Study-wide background: From the United States, Italy and Spain came samples of acute and convalescent COVID-19. Sources were T cells, B-cell-depleted T cells, or PBMCs; the material itself was cDNA or gDNA.

The CDR3 is made up of 14 amino acids. CDR1 is WNHNN, CDR2 SYGVQD, per germline (reference sequence). V trimming: 5 bases; J trimming: 2 bases; junction bases outside the gene matches: 4. In the original analysis: The assay estimated nucleated cells by amplifying reference gene primers. The table came from immunoSEQ multiplex PCR; TCRdb's copy has only in-frame clones and leaves some out. Clone size and V and J calls were adopted from that table, with D and trimming inferred from the DNA. In the table there are 100,000 to 150,000 clones, 74% of which are singletons. The chain couples TRBV10-1 to TRBJ1-1; 8 nucleotides match TRBD1. The sequence came from a man in his fifties or sixties with acute or convalescent COVID-19. The sequenced sample was peripheral blood. The CDR3 spells CASSFGQGNTEAFF. The DNA of the CDR3 is TGCGCCAGCAGTTTTGGACAGGGAAACACTGAAGCTTTCTTT.